This TCR beta chain comes out of a study of early T cells in non-severe SARS-CoV-2 infection. Study-level information: The input, bulk RNA from unsorted whole blood, was sequenced, and chains were unpaired. Study observations and caveats: In VDJdb matching, anti-spike CD8 responses were favored while private and CD4 specificities went missing.

Regarding this clonotype: Its target is unknown.

V lost 3 bases to trimming and J lost 3 bases; unmatched junction nucleotides: 4. CDR1 is DFQATT and CDR2 is SNEGSKA in the germline V gene (reference sequence). The CDR3 has 15 residues. cDNA molecules, individually, were tagged with unique molecular identifiers. TCRdb fed the 5' RACE reads into MiXCR, producing one record per CDR3 protein. The sample has tens of thousands of distinct CDR3 sequences, about 12% seen once. Source material: whole blood. The chain carries TRBV20-1 and TRBJ2-1; 11 nucleotides align to TRBD2. This TCR came from an adult who was a healthcare worker with PCR-confirmed SARS-CoV-2 infection or an uninfected control (not recorded which). Written as DNA, the CDR3 is TGCAGTGCTAGCCGGGGACTAGCGGTCTACAATGAGCAGTTCTTC. This sequence encodes CSASRGLAVYNEQFF.